These 5 T cell receptor beta chains were all obtained from the same sample, sequenced in a study of T cell responses to AZD1222 COVID-19 vaccine. Profiled with immunoSEQ multiplex PCR; TCRdb holds only in-frame clones, not every one. The repertoire includes 55,000 to 85,000 clones, roughly 84% of them detected once, and about a tenth sits in the top ten. The input for sequencing was peripheral blood, taken on day 0 of AZD1222 vaccination. The origin of the receptors is an adult in good health.

J is TRBJ1-4 and V is TRBV11-2; D not certain. The CDR3 is made up of 13 amino acids. Germline CDR1 reads SGHAT; CDR2 reads FQNNGV. V lost 1 base, J lost 6 bases, and 6 bases lay in between. Here the CDR3 DNA reads TGTGCCAGCAGCTTAGCCCAGTATGAAAAACTGTTTTTT. Translated, it gives CASSLAQYEKLFF.

The chain is built from TRBV28 and TRBJ1-4; no clear D. Trimming stripped 8 bases from V and 0 bases from J, with 10 bases between. The CDR3 sequence is 14 residues long. Germline-derived CDR1 and CDR2 are MDHEN and SYDVKM. The CDR3: CASEGQATNEKLFF. The CDR3 DNA reads TGTGCCAGCGAGGGCCAGGCAACTAATGAAAAACTGTTTTTT.

V and J are TRBV7-2 and TRBJ1-4, with no clear D. Germline V gene lookup returns CDR1 SGHTA and CDR2 FQGNSA. CDR3 length: 12 amino acids. Deletions cut 5 bases from V and 8 bases from J, with 9 bases between. Here the CDR3 reads CASSHRTEKLFF. Written as DNA, the CDR3 is TGTGCCAGCAGCCACCGGACCGAAAAACTGTTTTTT.

CDR3 loop: CASSAGLANRGELFF. CDR3 nucleotide sequence: TGTGCCAGCAGTGCAGGACTAGCTAACCGCGGGGAGCTGTTTTTT. The chain employs TRBV27 and TRBJ2-2; 8 bases fit TRBD2. The CDR3 totals 15 residues. The V and J ends lost 5 bases and 7 bases, in that order; junction bases with no gene match: 9. Germline CDR1 is MNHEY and CDR2 is SMNVEV (reference sequence).

This clone was detected ten times or more. The chain combines TRBV2 with TRBJ1-2; 7 bases agree with TRBD1. The CDR3 consists of 14 residues. Germline-derived CDR1 and CDR2 are SNHLY and FYNNEI. V lost 5 bases, J lost 3 bases, and 6 bases stayed unmatched. The CDR3 DNA is TGTGCCAGCAGTCCAGACAGGGTGGACTATGGCTACACCTTC. Amino acids: CASSPDRVDYGYTF.